This T cell receptor beta chain emerged from a study of T-cell memory formation after mild COVID-19 (dated by TCRdb to 2020 to 2022). The study in broad terms: Most TCR sequence clusters were specific to one of the two donors. Two young, previously healthy adult volunteers, one female and one male, were included in the cohort. T-cell clones expanding and contracting after mild COVID-19 in two donors were tracked by longitudinal TCRalpha and TCRbeta repertoire sequencing.

PBMCs were isolated by Ficoll-Paque density gradient centrifugation. Regarding this clonotype: This clone's antigen is unknown. No much larger clone exists at a distance of one base, and base qualities are not known.

For sequencing, an Illumina NovaSeq 6000 was employed. TCRalpha and TCRbeta cDNA libraries were constructed by 5'RACE with constant-segment primers, with sample barcodes and unique molecular identifiers being introduced. Trizol reagent was used to extract RNA from every sample. Amplification of the libraries took two PCR steps, and the second step added a second sample barcode plus Illumina TruSeq adapters. Sequencing of the libraries was done on an Illumina NovaSeq, producing 2 x 150 bp paired-end reads. For the original study's pipeline: Reads were demultiplexed and collapsed into UMI-guided consensus sequences with migec v1.2.7. With mixcr v2.1.11, UMI consensuses were aligned to TRA and TRB V and J templates and assembled into clonotypes. A clonotype was counted as expanded or contracted only if both edgeR and NoisET called the change significant, with noise models trained on biological replicates. edgeR calls used a false discovery rate-adjusted p below 0.01 and a log2 fold-change threshold of 1. As an exploratory analysis of dynamics, max-normalized trajectories of the 1000 most abundant clonotypes were examined with PCA combined with hierarchical clustering. Each responding clone was given a CD4 or CD8 phenotype based on the CD4+ and CD8+ repertoires, which had been sequenced separately. TCRdb trimmed public reads at Q25 via fastp, called clones via MiXCR and kept in-frame beta chains. Merged by CDR3 protein, the rows form single entries marked with the most common genes and DNA. The V and J calls were not made by the authors but by TCRdb's processing. The sample records more than 85,000 distinct CDR3 sequences, around 10% of which are singletons. The top ten hold approximately 40% of the sample.

The CDR3, cysteine through phenylalanine, is 15 amino acids long. Solely the CDR3 DNA is kept, with 45 bases framed from the first base. Via the germline V gene, CDR1 is SGHDN and CDR2 FVKESK. The V end loses 5 bases and the J end loses 1 base, and a stretch of 12 bases separates them. The paper as a whole reports these results and caveats: Contracting CD4+ clones were located mainly in the CM and EM memory subsets, whereas CD8+ clones were found to be enriched in EMRA. Balanced CD4/CD8 phenotypes were observed for clones contracting from day 15 to 85, whereas a bias towards CD4+ was observed for a second wave of clones expanding from day 15 to 37. The second-wave clones that peaked on day 37 were not confirmed to be SARS-CoV-2 specific. Some responding clones were detected in pre-infection memory, which suggested that pre-existing cross-reactive memory T cells had joined the SARS-CoV-2 response. The study covered only two mild cases, and larger cohorts including severe cases with pre-infection samples were considered necessary.

The clonotype comes from a man between 18 and 29 years old who had mild COVID-19 (a few samples of this study predate the infection). The sample titles of this study are shuffled in the database, so cell type and time point are left out; the donor was told from shared clones. Input material: PBMCs or a T cell subset sorted from them (not recorded which). The chain is made from TRBV14 and TRBJ2-1; the D gene is perhaps TRBD1, on 6 matching bases. The bases read TGTGCCAGCAGCGCCCACAGGGTTTCCTACAATGAGCAGTTCTTC. The encoded protein is CASSAHRVSYNEQFF.